The sequence of this T cell receptor (beta chain) was determined in a study of shared clonotypes between healthy human individuals. V was cut by 5 bases and J by 4 bases, with 13 bases left in between. CDR3 length: 14 residues. The germline V gene has CDR1 SGHTA and CDR2 FQGNSA. Study conclusions and caveats: Shared clonotypes across all four donors exceeded non-shared ones in generation probability. Having only a few donors restricted how much genetic and exposure-history diversity was captured. Among the subsets, naive ones generally showed larger estimated richness than memory ones.

Only in-frame clones appear in the TCRdb table, and some are missing; sequencing was by immunoSEQ multiplex PCR. The repertoire holds millions of clones, with approximately 94% as singletons. For this clone: Its specificity is not known.

What was sequenced was naive CD4+ T cells sorted from blood. Subset defined: CD45RA+ positively selected. This sequence was found in a man aged 18 to 29 in good health. V gene TRBV7-2 combines with J gene TRBJ2-3, with D tentatively TRBD1 or TRBD2 (5 bases each). DNA for the CDR3: TGTGCCAGCAGCGGGGACCCGGGGCCAGATACGCAGTATTTT. Translated: CASSGDPGPDTQYF.